The 18 T cell receptor beta chains given below trace back to one sample, sequenced in a study of cytomegalovirus exposure and HLA in healthy donors. This PCR relied on a set of 60 Vbeta primers and 13 Jbeta primers. Clones were read by immunoSEQ multiplex PCR, and TCRdb kept only the in-frame ones, dropping some. This table holds approximately 87,000 clones, approximately 84% found once. Material for sequencing was PBMCs. These receptors were collected from a woman aged 18-29 years in good health and CMV-seropositive.

CDR3 residues: CASSELAGDDTGELFF. The CDR3 nucleotides are TGTGCCAGCAGTGAACTAGCGGGAGATGACACCGGGGAGCTGTTTTTT. The genes are TRBV6-4 and TRBJ2-2; TRBD2 aligns across 11 bases. Germline loops: CDR1 MRHNA, CDR2 SNTAGT. V dropped 3 bases and J dropped 3; count of bases not matched to a gene: 3. CDR3 length equals 16 residues.

This clone appeared a few times. In DNA, the CDR3 is TGTGCCAGCAGTGAAGCCGGCTCTGGGGCCAACGTCCTGACTTTC. It specifies CASSEAGSGANVLTF. V gene TRBV6-1 combines with J gene TRBJ2-6; unclear D gene. V lost 0 bases and J 0 bases, leaving 3 bases between the germline ends. The CDR3 sequence is 15 residues long. Germline CDR1 and CDR2: MNHNS and SASEGT.

The genes are TRBV28 and TRBJ2-7, with D perhaps TRBD2 (5 bases). CDR1 is MDHEN, CDR2 SYDVKM, per germline. V lost 6 bases to trimming and J lost 0 bases, with 12 bases between them. The CDR3 is 14 residues long. The CDR3 DNA follows: TGTGCCAGCAGCCCAACGGCGGGCTCCTACGAGCAGTACTTC. It translates to CASSPTAGSYEQYF.

J is TRBJ1-3 and V is TRBV7-6; D possibly corresponds to TRBD1 (5 bases). CDR3 length: 14 residues. Germline loops: CDR1 SGHVS, CDR2 FNYEAQ. V was clipped by 7 bases and J by 4 bases, with 14 bases between them. Here the CDR3 DNA reads TGTGCCAGCAAGGGCAGGGAAGCCGGAAACACCATATATTTT. Encoded protein: CASKGREAGNTIYF.

This clone came up once. This chain uses TRBV7-9 with TRBJ2-5; 12 bases fit TRBD2. Germline V gene sequence: CDR1 SEHNR, CDR2 FQNEAQ (reference sequence). After removal of 5 bases from V and 0 bases from J, the junction contained 7 bases not matched to a gene. The CDR3 loop spans 17 amino acids. CDR3 sequence: CASSQGLAGTNQETQYF. The CDR3 nucleotides are TGTGCCAGCAGCCAGGGACTAGCGGGCACAAACCAAGAGACCCAGTACTTC.

The chain carries TRBV7-9 and TRBJ2-2; D may be TRBD2 (7 bases). The germline V and J ends were trimmed by 6 bases and 3 bases, with 14 bases remaining between them. Germline-derived CDR1 and CDR2 are SEHNR and FQNEAQ (reference sequence). This CDR3 has 15 residues. The CDR3 spells CASSPGGWDTGELFF. The CDR3 DNA sequence: TGTGCCAGCAGTCCGGGGGGCTGGGACACCGGGGAGCTGTTTTTT. Variable domain in full (rest from reference TRBV7-9 and TRBJ2-2): DTGVSQNPRHKITKRGQNVTFRCDPISEHNRLYWYRQTLGQGPEFLTYFQNEAQLEKSRLLSDRFSAERPKGSFSTLEIQRTEQGDSAMYLCASSPGGWDTGELFFGEGSRLTVL.

The rearrangement uses TRBV9 and TRBJ2-1; 7 bases line up with TRBD1. Germline V gene sequence: CDR1 SGDLS, CDR2 YYNGEE. CDR3 size: 16 residues. V dropped 4 bases and J dropped 2; count of bases not matched to a gene: 9. CDR3 sequence reads: CASSNSGTDTYNEQFF. The CDR3 DNA is TGTGCCAGCAGCAACTCCGGGACAGATACCTACAATGAGCAGTTCTTC.

The CDR3 is CASRGMRDYEQYF. The CDR3 region has the DNA TGCGCCAGCAGGGGTATGCGGGACTACGAGCAGTACTTC. The chain uses TRBV4-1 and TRBJ2-7; tentatively, D is TRBD2 (6 bases). This CDR3 has 13 amino acids. In germline, CDR1 is MGHRA, CDR2 YSYEKL. Between the trimmed V and J ends, which lost 6 bases and 3 bases, there was a span of 12 bases.

This chain joins TRBV7-9 and TRBJ1-1, with 8 positions matching TRBD1. The CDR3 has 16 amino acids. The V gene's germline CDR1 is SEHNR and CDR2 FQNEAQ (reference sequence). The ends lost 8 bases at V and 1 base at J; junction bases unmatched: 12. CDR3 sequence reads: CASLLAGGNPNTEAFF. CDR3 nucleotides: TGTGCCAGCCTCCTCGCAGGGGGCAATCCGAACACTGAAGCTTTCTTT.

This clone was counted between two and nine times. This chain uses TRBV4-1 with TRBJ1-1; D might be TRBD1 (5 bases). The V end lost 5 bases, the J end lost 5 bases, and 15 bases lay between the germline ends. This CDR3 is built from 14 residues. Germline V gene data show CDR1 as MGHRA and CDR2 as YSYEKL. The CDR3 DNA reads TGCGCCAGCAGCAGAAAGCCGGGGGATACTGAAGCTTTCTTT. Protein sequence: CASSRKPGDTEAFF.

This chain connects TRBV6-5 to TRBJ2-7; 11 nucleotides align to TRBD1. Germline assignment: CDR1 MNHEY and CDR2 SVGAGI. The J segment lost 2 bases and the V segment lost 4 bases, leaving 4 bases of the junction unmatched. CDR3 length equals 15 residues. CDR3 protein: CASSFGQGATYEQYF. Written as DNA, the CDR3 is TGTGCCAGCAGTTTTGGACAGGGGGCTACCTACGAGCAGTACTTC.

This rearrangement joins TRBV2 to TRBJ2-3, with 8 bases fitting TRBD1. V shed 4 bases and J 4 bases; nucleotides not matched to a gene: 7. The CDR3 contains 15 residues. Per germline, CDR1 SNHLY and CDR2 FYNNEI. The CDR3 here is CASSGGQVFPDTQYF. The DNA of the CDR3 is TGTGCCAGCAGTGGGGGACAGGTCTTTCCAGATACGCAGTATTTT.

This chain connects TRBV4-1 to TRBJ2-1; D is unclear. With 8 bases removed from V and 0 bases from J, the gap between germline ends came to 8 bases. The CDR3 has 13 residues. The V gene's germline CDR1 is MGHRA and CDR2 YSYEKL. CDR3 region: CASAYSSYNEQFF. CDR3 coding DNA: TGCGCCAGCGCGTACAGCTCCTACAATGAGCAGTTCTTC.

The chain recombines TRBV7-8 with TRBJ1-2; a weak D match, TRBD1 (6 bases). Germline values: CDR1 SGHVS, CDR2 FQNEAQ. This CDR3 contains 13 residues. Trimming cost V 5 bases and J 8 bases, with 15 bases left between them. This CDR3 is CASSRGGVSGYTF. The CDR3 DNA is TGTGCCAGCAGCCGAGGGGGGGTCAGCGGCTACACCTTC.

The chain carries TRBV4-1 and TRBJ2-5; 7 bases match TRBD1. V lost 3 bases to trimming and J lost 5 bases; unmatched junction nucleotides: 12. Looked up from germline, CDR1 is MGHRA and CDR2 is YSYEKL. The length of the CDR3 is 16 residues. The CDR3 region has the DNA TGCGCCAGCAGCCAGACCGGGACAGTTCCCCTGGAGACCCAGTACTTC. This codes for CASSQTGTVPLETQYF.

This clone was seen just once. The chain has TRBV30 and TRBJ1-1; no firm D call. Trimming left V 3 bases short and J 5 bases short, with 16 bases between. From germline, CDR1 is GTSNPN and CDR2 SVGIG (reference sequence). CDR3 length equals 14 residues. The CDR3: CAWSALALGTEAFF. The CDR3 region has the DNA TGTGCCTGGAGCGCCCTGGCACTAGGGACTGAAGCTTTCTTT.

V and J are TRBV7-9 and TRBJ2-5, with 9 bases aligning to TRBD2. CDR3 length: 16 residues. CDR1 SEHNR and CDR2 FQNEAQ come from the germline V gene (reference sequence). V shed 4 bases, J shed 0 bases, and the junction held 6 bases outside the gene matches. In nucleotides, the CDR3 is TGTGCCAGCAGCTCCATAAGCGGGGGGTACCAAGAGACCCAGTACTTC. Translation gives CASSSISGGYQETQYF.

This clone was found a few times. The genes are TRBV19 and TRBJ2-3; 8 nucleotides line up with TRBD2. The CDR3 loop spans 15 amino acids. The V and J ends lost 7 bases and 2 bases, in that order; junction bases with no gene match: 8. CDR1 and CDR2 (germline): LNHDA, SQIVND (reference sequence). CDR3: CASTPAGAYTDTQYF. The CDR3 region has the DNA TGTGCCAGTACCCCAGCGGGGGCCTACACAGATACGCAGTATTTT.